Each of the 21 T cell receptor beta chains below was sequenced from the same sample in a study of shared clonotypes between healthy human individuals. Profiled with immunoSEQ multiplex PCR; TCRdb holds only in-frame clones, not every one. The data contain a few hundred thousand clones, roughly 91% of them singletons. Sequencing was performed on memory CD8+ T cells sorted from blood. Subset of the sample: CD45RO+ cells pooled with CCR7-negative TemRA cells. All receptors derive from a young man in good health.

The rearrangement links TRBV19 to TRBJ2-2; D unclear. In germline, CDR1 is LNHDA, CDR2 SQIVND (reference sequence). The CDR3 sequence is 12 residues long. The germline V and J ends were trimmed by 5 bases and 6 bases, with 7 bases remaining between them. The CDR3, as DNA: TGTGCCAGTAGTCACTACGCCGGGGAGCTGTTTTTT. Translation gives CASSHYAGELFF.

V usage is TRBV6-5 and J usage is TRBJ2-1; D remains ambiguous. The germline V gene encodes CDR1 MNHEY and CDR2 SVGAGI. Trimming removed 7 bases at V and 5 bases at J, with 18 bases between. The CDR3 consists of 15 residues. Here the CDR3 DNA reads TGTGCCAGCAACCCGATTGGGTTTGGGGACAATGAGCAGTTCTTC. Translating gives CASNPIGFGDNEQFF.

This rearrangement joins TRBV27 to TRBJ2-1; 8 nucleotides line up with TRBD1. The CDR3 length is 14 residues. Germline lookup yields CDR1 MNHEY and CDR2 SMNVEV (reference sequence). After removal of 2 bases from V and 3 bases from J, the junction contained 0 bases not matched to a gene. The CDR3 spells CASSLTGGYNEQFF. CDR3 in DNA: TGTGCCAGCAGTTTAACAGGGGGCTACAATGAGCAGTTCTTC.

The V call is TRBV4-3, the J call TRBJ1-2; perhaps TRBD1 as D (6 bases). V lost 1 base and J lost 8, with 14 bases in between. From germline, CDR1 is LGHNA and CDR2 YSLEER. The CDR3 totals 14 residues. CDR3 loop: CASSQALGQGGYTF. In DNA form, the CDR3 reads TGCGCCAGCAGCCAAGCGCTGGGACAAGGCGGCTACACCTTC.

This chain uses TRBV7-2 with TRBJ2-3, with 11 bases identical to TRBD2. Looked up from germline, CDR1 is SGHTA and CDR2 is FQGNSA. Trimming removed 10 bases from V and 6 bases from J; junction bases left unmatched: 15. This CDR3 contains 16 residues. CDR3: CANTPDLLAGVDTQYF. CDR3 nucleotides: TGTGCCAACACGCCCGACTTACTAGCGGGGGTGGATACGCAGTATTTT.

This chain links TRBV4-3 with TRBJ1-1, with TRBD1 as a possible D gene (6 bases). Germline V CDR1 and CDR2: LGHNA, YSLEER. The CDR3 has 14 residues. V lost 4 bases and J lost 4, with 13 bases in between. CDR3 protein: CASSLRGGTTEAFF. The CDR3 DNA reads TGCGCCAGCAGCCTTAGAGGGGGGACCACTGAAGCTTTCTTT.

Written as DNA, the CDR3 is TGTGCCAGCAGTCCCGGGACTGAATTTTATAATTCACCCCTCCACTTT. Translation gives CASSPGTEFYNSPLHF. The chain links TRBV27 to TRBJ1-6, with TRBD1 as a possible D gene (5 bases). The CDR3 spans 16 residues. Deletions cut 5 bases from V and 4 bases from J, with 15 bases between. Germline CDR1 reads MNHEY; CDR2 reads SMNVEV (reference sequence).

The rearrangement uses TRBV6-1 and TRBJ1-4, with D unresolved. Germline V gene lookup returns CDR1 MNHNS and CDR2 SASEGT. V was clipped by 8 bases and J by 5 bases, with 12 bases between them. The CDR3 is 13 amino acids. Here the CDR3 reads CASRAGLNEKLFF. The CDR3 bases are TGTGCCAGCCGGGCAGGACTAAATGAAAAACTGTTTTTT.

The CDR3: CASSPGRLAGVNEQFF. In DNA form, the CDR3 reads TGTGCCAGCAGTCCCGGAAGGCTAGCGGGAGTTAATGAGCAGTTCTTC. The chain is built from TRBV27 and TRBJ2-1; TRBD2 matches at 10 bases. The ends lost 5 bases at V and 7 bases at J; junction bases unmatched: 11. The V gene's germline CDR1 is MNHEY and CDR2 SMNVEV (reference sequence). The CDR3 has 16 amino acids.

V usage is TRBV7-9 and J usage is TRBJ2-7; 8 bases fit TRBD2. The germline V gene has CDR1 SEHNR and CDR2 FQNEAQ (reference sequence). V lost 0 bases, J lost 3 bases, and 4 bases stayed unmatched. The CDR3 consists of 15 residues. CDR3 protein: CASSLAGLVVYEQYF. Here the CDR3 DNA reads TGTGCCAGCAGCTTAGCGGGACTAGTAGTCTACGAGCAGTACTTC.

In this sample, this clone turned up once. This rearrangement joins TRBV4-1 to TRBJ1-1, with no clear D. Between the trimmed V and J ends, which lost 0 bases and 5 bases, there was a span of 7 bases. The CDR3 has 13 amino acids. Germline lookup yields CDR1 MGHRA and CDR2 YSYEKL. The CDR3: CASSQESRTEAFF. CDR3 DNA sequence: TGCGCCAGCAGCCAAGAGAGTCGGACTGAAGCTTTCTTT.

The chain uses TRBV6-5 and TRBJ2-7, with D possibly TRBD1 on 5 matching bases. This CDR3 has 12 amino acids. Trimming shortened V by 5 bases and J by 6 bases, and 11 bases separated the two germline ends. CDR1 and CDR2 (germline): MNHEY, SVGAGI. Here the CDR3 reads CASSESTGEQYF. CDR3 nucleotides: TGTGCCAGCAGTGAGTCAACAGGCGAGCAGTACTTC.

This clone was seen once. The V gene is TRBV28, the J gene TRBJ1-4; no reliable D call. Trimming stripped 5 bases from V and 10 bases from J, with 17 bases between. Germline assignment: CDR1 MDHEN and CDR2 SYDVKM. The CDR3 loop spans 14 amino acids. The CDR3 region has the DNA TGTGCCAGCAGTGACTTGGCGTTGGCTCGAAAACTGTTTTTT. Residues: CASSDLALARKLFF.

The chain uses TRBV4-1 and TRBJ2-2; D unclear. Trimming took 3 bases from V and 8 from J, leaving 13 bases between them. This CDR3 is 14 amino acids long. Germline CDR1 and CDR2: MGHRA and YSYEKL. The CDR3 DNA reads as TGCGCCAGCAGCCACCACCTCCTTCCGGGGGAGCTGTTTTTT. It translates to CASSHHLLPGELFF.

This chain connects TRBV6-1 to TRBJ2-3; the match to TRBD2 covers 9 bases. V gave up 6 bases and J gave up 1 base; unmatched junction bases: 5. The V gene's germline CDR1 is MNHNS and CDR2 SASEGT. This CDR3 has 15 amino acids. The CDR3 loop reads CASSAGGRGTDTQYF. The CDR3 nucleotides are TGTGCCAGCAGCGCTGGCGGGAGGGGCACAGATACGCAGTATTTT.

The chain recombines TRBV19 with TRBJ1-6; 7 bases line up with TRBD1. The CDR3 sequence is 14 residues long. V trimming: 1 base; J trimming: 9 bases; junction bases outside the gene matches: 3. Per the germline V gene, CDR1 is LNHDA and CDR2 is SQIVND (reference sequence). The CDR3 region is CASSIGRGRSPLHF. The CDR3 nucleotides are TGTGCCAGTAGTATAGGGAGGGGGCGTTCACCCCTCCACTTT.

In DNA, the CDR3 is TGTGCCAGCAGCTTAGGAGGGGGAGGGCCGGAGACCCAGTACTTC. The encoded protein is CASSLGGGGPETQYF. The chain carries TRBV13 and TRBJ2-5; TRBD2 might be the D (7 bases). Germline V gene lookup returns CDR1 PRHDT and CDR2 FYEKMQ (reference sequence). V lost 0 bases and J 5 bases, leaving 13 bases between the germline ends. This CDR3 contains 15 residues.

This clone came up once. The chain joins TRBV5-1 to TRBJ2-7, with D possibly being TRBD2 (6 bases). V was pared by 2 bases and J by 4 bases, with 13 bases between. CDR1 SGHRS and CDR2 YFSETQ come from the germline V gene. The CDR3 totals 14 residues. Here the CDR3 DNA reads TGCGCCAGCAGCTTTAGACCGGAGGGGTACGAGCAGTACTTC. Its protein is CASSFRPEGYEQYF.

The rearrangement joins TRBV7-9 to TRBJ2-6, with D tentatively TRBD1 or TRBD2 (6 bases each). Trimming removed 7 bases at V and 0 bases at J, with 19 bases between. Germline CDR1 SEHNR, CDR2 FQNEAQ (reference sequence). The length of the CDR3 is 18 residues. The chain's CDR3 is CASTPGGTHYSGANVLTF. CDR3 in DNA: TGTGCCAGCACCCCAGGCGGGACACACTACTCTGGGGCCAACGTCCTGACTTTC. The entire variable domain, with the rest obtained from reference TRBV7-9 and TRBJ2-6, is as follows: DTGVSQNPRHKITKRGQNVTFRCDPISEHNRLYWYRQTLGQGPEFLTYFQNEAQLEKSRLLSDRFSAERPKGSFSTLEIQRTEQGDSAMYLCASTPGGTHYSGANVLTFGAGSRLTVL.

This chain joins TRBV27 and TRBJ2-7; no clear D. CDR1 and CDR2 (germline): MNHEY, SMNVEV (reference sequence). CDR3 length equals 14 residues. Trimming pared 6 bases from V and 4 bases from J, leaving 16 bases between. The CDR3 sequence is CASSLSRNHYEQYF. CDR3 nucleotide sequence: TGTGCCAGCAGCCTAAGTCGTAATCATTACGAGCAGTACTTC.

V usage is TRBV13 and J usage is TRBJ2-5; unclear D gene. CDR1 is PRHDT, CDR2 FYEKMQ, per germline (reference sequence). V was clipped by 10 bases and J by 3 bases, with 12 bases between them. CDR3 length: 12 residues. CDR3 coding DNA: TGTGCCACGGCGCGAGGCGAAGAGACCCAGTACTTC. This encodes CATARGEETQYF.